This entry lists 11 T cell receptor beta chains sequenced from one sample in a study of CD8 T cells in Susac syndrome. RNA, at about 0.45 to 1 ug, was reverse transcribed with random hexamers. Via MiXCR, TCRdb re-called the immunoSEQ multiplex PCR reads, giving one row per CDR3 protein. The table lists around 200,000 distinct CDR3 sequences, around 95% of them singletons. Sequencing was performed on CD4+ T cells from PBMCs. Source of these receptors: a human donor with Susac syndrome.

This clonotype is a singleton in its sample. The gene calls are TRBV6-5 and TRBJ1-1, with TRBD1 as a possible D gene (5 bases). The CDR3 is 14 amino acids. Trimming left V 5 bases short and J 4 bases short, with 14 bases between. Germline V gene data show CDR1 as MNHEY and CDR2 as SVGAGI. CDR3 region: CASSRSTVRTEAFF. The CDR3 DNA reads TGTGCCAGCAGTCGATCGACAGTCCGCACTGAAGCTTTCTTT.

The V gene is TRBV4-1, the J gene TRBJ1-1; the D is unclear. From germline, CDR1 is MGHRA and CDR2 YSYEKL. V was pared by 0 bases and J by 8 bases, with 13 bases between. This CDR3 comprises 14 residues. This chain's CDR3 is CASSQERRLPEAFF. The CDR3 DNA reads TGCGCCAGCAGCCAAGAACGCAGGCTACCCGAAGCTTTCTTT.

This CDR3 is CASSPPGTRETQYF. DNA for the CDR3: TGTGCCAGCAGCCCTCCAGGGACTAGGGAGACCCAGTACTTC. The chain recombines TRBV7-9 with TRBJ2-5, with 8 bases fitting TRBD2. Germline trimming cut 5 bases from V and 5 bases from J; bases unmatched to any gene: 7. The CDR3 extends over 14 amino acids. Germline V gives CDR1 SEHNR, CDR2 FQNEAQ (reference sequence).

The V gene is TRBV27, the J gene TRBJ1-1; D gene ambiguous. This CDR3 contains 14 residues. V was trimmed by 2 bases and J by 1 base, leaving 8 bases between them. Germline V gene lookup returns CDR1 MNHEY and CDR2 SMNVEV (reference sequence). CDR3 loop: CASSLGYGNTEAFF. CDR3 in DNA: TGTGCCAGCAGTTTAGGGTACGGGAACACTGAAGCTTTCTTT.

This chain links TRBV6-5 with TRBJ1-2; D not certain. The CDR3 runs 13 residues. Germline-derived CDR1 and CDR2 are MNHEY and SVGAGI. Trimming took off 6 bases at V and 3 bases at J, with 11 bases between the two ends. CDR3 in amino acids: CASRADGHYGYTF. For the CDR3, the DNA is TGTGCCAGCAGGGCGGACGGCCACTATGGCTACACCTTC.

The chain couples TRBV3-1 to TRBJ1-2; D might be TRBD1 (5 bases). Trimming removed 0 bases from V and 8 bases from J, with 10 bases in between. Per germline, CDR1 LGHDT and CDR2 YNNKEL (reference sequence). This CDR3 contains 13 residues. In DNA, the CDR3 is TGTGCCAGCAGCCAAGATCTGGGACGGGGCTACACCTTC. Translated: CASSQDLGRGYTF.

The rearrangement uses TRBV3-1 and TRBJ1-2; D remains unclear. Between the trimmed V and J ends, which lost 4 bases and 4 bases, there was a span of 10 bases. Germline values: CDR1 LGHDT, CDR2 YNNKEL (reference sequence). CDR3 length equals 13 residues. CDR3 loop: CASSRTDGYGYTF. CDR3 in DNA: TGTGCCAGCAGCCGAACGGACGGCTATGGCTACACCTTC. Complete variable domain (other parts from reference TRBV3-1 and TRBJ1-2): DTAVSQTPKYLVTQMGNDKSIKCEQNLGHDTMYWYKQDSKKFLKIMFSYNNKELIINETVPNRFSPKSPDKAHLNLHINSLELGDSAVYFCASSRTDGYGYTFGSGTRLTVV.

The chain combines TRBV4-2 with TRBJ2-2; 9 bases are shared with TRBD1. The V segment lost 3 bases and the J segment 4 bases; nucleotides outside the gene matches: 3. From germline, CDR1 is LGHNA and CDR2 YNFKEQ. CDR3 length equals 15 residues. The CDR3 here is CASSHDRGGTGELFF. CDR3 DNA sequence: TGTGCCAGCAGCCACGACAGGGGGGGCACCGGGGAGCTGTTTTTT.

The J gene is TRBJ1-6, the V gene TRBV5-1, with 7 nucleotides matching TRBD1. This CDR3 contains 15 residues. J gave up 9 bases and V 4 bases, and 10 bases lay outside the gene matches. CDR1 is SGHRS and CDR2 is YFSETQ in the germline V gene. The CDR3 protein is CASSLDRVLASPLHF. The DNA of the CDR3 is TGCGCCAGCAGCCTAGACAGGGTGTTGGCTTCACCCCTCCACTTT.

V is TRBV20-1 and J is TRBJ2-3, with D hard to call. The V end lost 5 bases, the J end lost 2 bases, and 11 bases lay between the germline ends. Germline V lookup: CDR1 DFQATT, CDR2 SNEGSKA (reference sequence). The CDR3 runs 13 residues. The CDR3 DNA reads TGCAGTGCTCGAGGCCCGCTCACAGATACGCAGTATTTT. It yields the protein CSARGPLTDTQYF.

This chain's CDR3 is CASSHGSGANVLTF. Written as DNA, the CDR3 is TGCGCCAGCAGCCACGGATCTGGGGCCAACGTCCTGACTTTC. The chain carries TRBV5-1 and TRBJ2-6; D gene ambiguous. Trimming left V 4 bases short and J 1 base short, with 6 bases between. This CDR3 has 14 amino acids. The germline V gene has CDR1 SGHRS and CDR2 YFSETQ.